What follows are 21 T cell receptor beta chains derived from one specimen sequenced in a study of cytomegalovirus exposure and HLA in healthy donors. PCR amplification relied on 60 Vbeta primers (plus 13 Jbeta primers). TCRdb keeps only in-frame clones here, not all; method: immunoSEQ multiplex PCR. The table records just over 70,000 clones, over 70% of them present only once. The sequencing sample was made of PBMCs. Source of these receptors: a human donor in good health.

The chain is built from TRBV2 and TRBJ2-1, with 11 bases matching TRBD1. Germline assignment: CDR1 SNHLY and CDR2 FYNNEI. The V segment lost 6 bases and the J segment 2 bases; nucleotides outside the gene matches: 6. The CDR3 runs 16 residues. CDR3 sequence reads: CASRSLGQGAYNEQFF. CDR3 coding DNA: TGTGCCAGCAGAAGCCTGGGACAGGGGGCCTACAATGAGCAGTTCTTC.

The chain couples TRBV4-1 to TRBJ2-7; 8 bases line up with TRBD1. CDR1 is MGHRA and CDR2 is YSYEKL in the germline V gene. The V gene end was trimmed by 2 bases and the J gene end by 4 bases; junction bases not matched to a gene: 7. The CDR3 contains 15 residues. The CDR3 nucleotides read TGCGCCAGCAGCCAATCCGACAGGGGTTTTTACGAGCAGTACTTC. Translation gives CASSQSDRGFYEQYF.

The J gene is TRBJ1-1, the V gene TRBV5-1; a possible D gene is TRBD1 (5 bases). CDR3 length: 14 amino acids. V lost 0 bases, J lost 6 bases, and 12 bases lay in between. Germline V gene data show CDR1 as SGHRS and CDR2 as YFSETQ. The CDR3, as DNA: TGCGCCAGCAGCTTGGTGCCAGGGAGGGCTGAAGCTTTCTTT. Amino acid sequence: CASSLVPGRAEAFF.

The CDR3 here is CASSCSPPYSGNTIYF. CDR3 DNA: TGCGCCAGCAGTTGTTCCCCTCCGTACTCTGGAAACACCATATATTTT. J is TRBJ1-3 and V is TRBV10-1; D ambiguous. CDR1 and CDR2 (germline): WNHNN, SYGVQD (reference sequence). Trimming stripped 5 bases from V and 0 bases from J, with 14 bases between. The length of the CDR3 is 16 residues.

The V and J genes are TRBV30 and TRBJ1-1, with TRBD1 as a possible D gene (6 bases). The CDR3 sequence is 10 residues long. Looked up from germline, CDR1 is GTSNPN and CDR2 is SVGIG (reference sequence). Trimming took off 8 bases at V and 5 bases at J, with 9 bases between the two ends. The CDR3 bases are TGTGCCGCAGGGGAAACTGAAGCTTTCTTT. Protein sequence: CAAGETEAFF.

V usage is TRBV5-1 and J usage is TRBJ2-6; D remains ambiguous. Germline V gene sequence: CDR1 SGHRS, CDR2 YFSETQ. This CDR3 spans 15 amino acids. Between the trimmed V and J ends, which lost 0 bases and 3 bases, there was a span of 7 bases. The DNA for the CDR3 is TGCGCCAGCAGCTTGGGAGATGGTGGGGCCAACGTCCTGACTTTC. Its translation is CASSLGDGGANVLTF. The full variable domain, with the rest looked up from reference TRBV5-1 and TRBJ2-6, is KAGVTQTPRYLIKTRGQQVTLSCSPISGHRSVSWYQQTPGQGLQFLFEYFSETQRNKGNFPGRFSGRQFSNSRSEMNVSTLELGDSALYLCASSLGDGGANVLTFGAGSRLTVL.

The chain uses TRBV5-1 and TRBJ2-1; TRBD2 is a possible D gene (5 bases). The CDR3 contains 15 residues. Trimming pared 3 bases from V and 0 bases from J, leaving 10 bases between. Germline CDR1 SGHRS, CDR2 YFSETQ. The CDR3 here is CASSSDLSSYNEQFF. The DNA of the CDR3 is TGCGCCAGCAGCTCGGACTTAAGCTCCTACAATGAGCAGTTCTTC.

This clone was found once. This sequence joins TRBV27 and TRBJ1-5, with D possibly being TRBD1 (5 bases). Germline values: CDR1 MNHEY, CDR2 SMNVEV (reference sequence). Trimming left V 11 bases short and J 6 bases short, with 17 bases between. The CDR3 covers 13 residues. CDR3 loop: CACSGGWGQPQHF. Here the CDR3 DNA reads TGTGCCTGCTCTGGGGGGTGGGGTCAGCCCCAGCATTTT.

This clone showed up just a few times. This chain uses TRBV4-2 with TRBJ2-1; 12 nucleotides match TRBD2. CDR3 length: 14 residues. Trimming removed 5 bases from V and 8 bases from J; junction bases left unmatched: 4. Germline V gene lookup returns CDR1 LGHNA and CDR2 YNFKEQ. CDR3 loop: CASSGLAGSDEQFF. DNA of the CDR3: TGTGCCAGCAGCGGACTAGCGGGATCTGATGAGCAGTTCTTC.

The genes are TRBV11-2 and TRBJ2-5, with TRBD1 identical over 7 bases. The better agreement between TRBJ2-7 and the DNA end casts doubt on the J call. The germline CDR1 and CDR2 sequences are SGHAT and FQNNGV. The CDR3 runs to 14 residues. In DNA form, the CDR3 reads TGTGCCAGCAGCCCACGACAGGGCCCCTACGAGCAGTACTTC. Translation: CASSPRQGPYEQYF.

V gene TRBV9 combines with J gene TRBJ1-4; D remains ambiguous. This CDR3 has 15 residues. Looked up from germline, CDR1 is SGDLS and CDR2 is YYNGEE. The V end was cut by 2 bases, the J end by 5 bases, with 13 bases between. In DNA form, the CDR3 reads TGTGCCAGCAGCGTTAGAGGAGGAGCGAATGAAAAACTGTTTTTT. Translated, it gives CASSVRGGANEKLFF.

This clone was seen just once. V usage is TRBV28 and J usage is TRBJ1-3; D not resolved. The CDR3 totals 17 residues. Germline V gives CDR1 MDHEN, CDR2 SYDVKM. V was pared by 6 bases and J by 3 bases, with 21 bases between. The DNA of the CDR3 is TGTGCCAGCAGCTCGGCCGGCAGTGTAGGAGGTGGAAACACCATATATTTT. Amino acids: CASSSAGSVGGGNTIYF.

The rearrangement links TRBV10-2 to TRBJ1-5; TRBD1 is a possible D gene (5 bases). Germline lookup yields CDR1 WSHSY and CDR2 SAAADI. The CDR3 sequence is 15 residues long. V dropped 6 bases and J dropped 4 bases, with 16 bases sitting between them. The CDR3 region has the DNA TGCGCCAGCAGACCAGGGTCAGGGTCAAATCAGCCCCAGCATTTT. Its protein product is CASRPGSGSNQPQHF.

V is TRBV7-9 and J is TRBJ1-1; D is uncertain. The CDR3 loop spans 13 amino acids. CDR1 and CDR2 from the germline V gene are SEHNR and FQNEAQ (reference sequence). V dropped 0 bases and J dropped 10 bases, with 12 bases sitting between them. CDR3 region: CASSLAGPAGAFF. In DNA, the CDR3 is TGTGCCAGCAGCTTAGCGGGCCCCGCAGGAGCTTTCTTT.

The chain combines TRBV9 with TRBJ1-3, with D uncertain. The ends were cut back, 3 bases at V and 0 bases at J, with 13 bases in the middle. Germline values: CDR1 SGDLS, CDR2 YYNGEE. This CDR3 contains 16 residues. The CDR3 reads CASSAPGTYSGNTIYF. As DNA, the CDR3 is TGTGCCAGCAGCGCACCAGGCACTTACTCTGGAAACACCATATATTTT. Filled out from reference TRBV9 and TRBJ1-3, the complete variable domain reads DSGVTQTPKHLITATGQRVTLRCSPRSGDLSVYWYQQSLDQGLQFLIQYYNGEERAKGNILERFSAQQFPDLHSELNLSSLELGDSALYFCASSAPGTYSGNTIYFGEGSWLTVV.

This sequence joins TRBV6-5 and TRBJ2-2; the match to TRBD2 covers 7 bases. The CDR3 spans 14 residues. Unmatched junction bases numbered 9, after V lost 8 bases and J lost 6 bases. CDR1 is MNHEY and CDR2 is SVGAGI in the germline V gene. The CDR3 region is CASAGEGHAGELFF. The CDR3 DNA reads as TGTGCCAGCGCGGGGGAGGGCCATGCCGGGGAGCTGTTTTTT.

CDR3 in DNA: TGTGCCATCAGCCTCGACAGGGTGATTAACTATGGCTACACCTTC. Translation: CAISLDRVINYGYTF. The rearrangement joins TRBV10-3 to TRBJ1-2, with 7 bases aligning to TRBD1. CDR3 size: 15 residues. V dropped 6 bases and J dropped 1; count of bases not matched to a gene: 8. Germline CDR1 reads ENHRY; CDR2 reads SYGVKD.

This sequence joins TRBV9 and TRBJ2-1, with 11 bases that match TRBD2. J was trimmed by 0 bases and V by 1 base; bases with no gene match: 6. CDR3 size: 18 residues. Germline V CDR1 and CDR2: SGDLS, YYNGEE. The CDR3 loop is CASSVLAGGLSSYNEQFF. In DNA, the CDR3 is TGTGCCAGCAGCGTACTAGCGGGAGGCCTAAGCTCCTACAATGAGCAGTTCTTC.

The rearrangement joins TRBV28 to TRBJ2-5, with 10 bases fitting TRBD1. The germline gives CDR1 MDHEN, CDR2 SYDVKM. Trimming at V came to 6 bases and at J to 6 bases, leaving 7 bases not matched to a gene. The CDR3 runs 14 residues. CDR3 sequence: CASSPDRGVQTQYF. The CDR3 DNA sequence: TGTGCCAGCAGCCCGGACAGGGGGGTCCAGACCCAGTACTTC.

The V and J genes are TRBV7-9 and TRBJ2-1; the match to TRBD1 covers 12 bases. The CDR3 has 16 amino acids. Germline assignment: CDR1 SEHNR and CDR2 FQNEAQ (reference sequence). J lost 7 bases, V lost 5 bases, and 9 bases had no gene match. Here the CDR3 DNA reads TGTGCCAGCAGCCGAGGGGGACAGGGGGCAAGGAATGAGCAGTTCTTC. Its protein is CASSRGGQGARNEQFF.

CDR3 nucleotides: TGTGCCAGCAGCAACGGACTAGCGGGAGGGCTGAAGGCCAAAAACATTCAGTACTTC. Encoded protein: CASSNGLAGGLKAKNIQYF. The V call is TRBV14, the J call TRBJ2-4; 15 bases match TRBD2. The CDR3 loop spans 19 amino acids. Germline CDR1 reads SGHDN; CDR2 reads FVKESK. V shed 5 bases and J 1 base; nucleotides not matched to a gene: 9.